The clone carrying this TCR beta chain was recorded only once. These data come from a study of T cells in tumors after PD-1 blockade. Assay: immunoSEQ multiplex PCR; the TCRdb copy retains only in-frame clones and omits some. The profile shows tens of thousands of clones, around 72% of them singletons. Genomic DNA template from tumor biopsies or peripheral blood, roughly 616 ng to 6,004 ng input. V was clipped by 6 bases and J by 2 bases; unmatched bases: 8. This CDR3 region has 15 residues. From germline, CDR1 is LNHDA and CDR2 SQIVND (reference sequence). Source: PBMCs, taken after anti-PD-1 treatment. The sequence was collected from a human donor with basal cell carcinoma. The chain uses TRBV19 and TRBJ2-3; 7 nucleotides align to TRBD1. In nucleotides, the CDR3 is TGTGCCAGTAGCCCGACAGGGAAAGACACAGATACGCAGTATTTT. Protein sequence: CASSPTGKDTDTQYF.